The next 19 T cell receptor beta chains were all read from a single sample in a study of CD8+ T cells in alopecia areata (dated by TCRdb to 2017 to 2018). Libraries were made using the immunoSEQ multiplex PCR assay. RNA was extracted from all samples and reverse transcribed into cDNA as template for TCR sequencing. Not all clones reach the TCRdb copy of this immuneACCESS table, which keeps in-frame sequences only. Checked studies attribute under half of the gap to unresolved V genes and leave the rest unexplained. In this sample the table shows about 91,000 clones, 35% to 50% of which occur a single time. About 0.79% of the sample belongs to the ten largest clones. Sequencing was carried out using CD4+ T cells sorted from blood. The receptor source for this set is a human donor with alopecia areata.

This clone was counted between two and nine times. The CDR3, as DNA: TGCAGCGTTGAAGACGGCGGAGGCTCCTACGAGCAGTACTTC. Translated: CSVEDGGGSYEQYF. The chain has TRBV29-1 and TRBJ2-7; possible D gene TRBD2, 5 bases. Per the germline V gene, CDR1 is SQVTM and CDR2 is ANQGSEA. This CDR3 comprises 14 residues. Trimming stripped 0 bases from V and 0 bases from J, with 9 bases between.

The chain recombines TRBV7-9 with TRBJ2-5, with D unresolved. The CDR3 is made up of 16 amino acids. Trimming pared 7 bases from V and 0 bases from J, leaving 18 bases between. Germline-derived CDR1 and CDR2 are SEHNR and FQNEAQ (reference sequence). CDR3 sequence (DNA): TGTGCCAGCAACCAACGCTCGGCCGAGTACCAAGAGACCCAGTACTTC. This translates into CASNQRSAEYQETQYF.

This chain joins TRBV29-1 and TRBJ2-7, with D uncertain. The CDR3 contains 12 residues. The V gene's germline CDR1 is SQVTM and CDR2 ANQGSEA. Trimming took off 2 bases at V and 2 bases at J, with 7 bases between the two ends. CDR3 DNA: TGCAGCGTTGAAAAGGGCCCCTACGAGCAGTACTTC. Translated: CSVEKGPYEQYF.

This clone occurred a few times. The chain joins TRBV29-1 to TRBJ2-2, with D unclear. V was shortened by 4 bases and J by 4 bases, with 7 bases between the two germline ends. The CDR3 has 12 residues. In germline, CDR1 is SQVTM, CDR2 ANQGSEA. CDR3: CSVGPTTGELFF. CDR3 in DNA: TGCAGCGTTGGCCCTACCACCGGGGAGCTGTTTTTT.

In its sample, this clone was seen a few times. The V call is TRBV6-5, the J call TRBJ2-6; D unclear. Trimming removed 5 bases at V and 0 bases at J, with 8 bases between. This CDR3 contains 15 residues. In germline, CDR1 is MNHEY, CDR2 SVGAGI. In DNA, the CDR3 is TGTGCCAGCAGTGGGCCTAGCTCTGGGGCCAACGTCCTGACTTTC. Its translation is CASSGPSSGANVLTF.

This chain uses TRBV29-1 with TRBJ2-5, with D possibly TRBD2 on 5 matching bases. The length of the CDR3 is 12 residues. Germline assignment: CDR1 SQVTM and CDR2 ANQGSEA. With 2 bases removed from V and 7 bases from J, the gap between germline ends came to 11 bases. The CDR3 nucleotides are TGCAGCGTTGAAACGGGCGCGGGGACCCAGTACTTC. Its protein product is CSVETGAGTQYF.

The rearrangement uses TRBV25-1 and TRBJ2-5; 7 bases map to TRBD2. Germline loops: CDR1 MGHDK, CDR2 SYGVNS. The CDR3 length is 15 residues. With V trimmed by 2 bases and J by 5 bases, 8 bases remained unmatched. The CDR3 nucleotides are TGTGCCAGCAGTGAAGGACTAGAGGTCCGCGAGACCCAGTACTTC. Its protein product is CASSEGLEVRETQYF.

This rearrangement joins TRBV7-3 to TRBJ2-3; D remains unclear. The CDR3 is 14 amino acids. Germline values: CDR1 SGHTA, CDR2 FQGTGA. The V gene lost 2 bases and the J gene lost 0 bases, with 6 bases spanning the gap. CDR3 bases: TGTGCCAGCAGCTTATCCCAGAGCACAGATACGCAGTATTTT. It translates to CASSLSQSTDTQYF.

This chain connects TRBV20-1 to TRBJ1-2, with D possibly matching TRBD1 (5 bases). The ends were cut back, 5 bases at V and 6 bases at J, with 10 bases in the middle. From germline, CDR1 is DFQATT and CDR2 SNEGSKA (reference sequence). The CDR3 covers 11 residues. This CDR3 reads CSAVEGNGYTF. Here the CDR3 DNA reads TGCAGTGCTGTCGAGGGGAATGGCTACACCTTC.

The rearrangement links TRBV29-1 to TRBJ1-1; a possible D gene is TRBD1 (5 bases). Germline V lookup: CDR1 SQVTM, CDR2 ANQGSEA. The V end was cut by 4 bases, the J end by 5 bases, with 11 bases between. The length of the CDR3 is 12 residues. DNA of the CDR3: TGCAGCGTTGGGAGGGAGGGGACTGAAGCTTTCTTT. Translation: CSVGREGTEAFF.

This sequence joins TRBV6-6 and TRBJ2-3, with D possibly called TRBD1 or TRBD2 (5 bases each). The CDR3 sequence is 12 residues long. CDR1 and CDR2 (germline): MNHNY, SVGAGI (reference sequence). V lost 8 bases and J lost 3, with 9 bases in between. CDR3 sequence: CASGTGTDTQYF. CDR3 DNA sequence: TGTGCCAGCGGGACGGGGACAGATACGCAGTATTTT.

In this sample, this clone turned up a few times. The chain is built from TRBV2 and TRBJ2-3; a possible D gene is TRBD2 (6 bases). CDR1 SNHLY and CDR2 FYNNEI come from the germline V gene. The CDR3 is 13 residues long. Trimming left V 8 bases short and J 5 bases short, with 14 bases between. The DNA of the CDR3 is TGTGCCAGCGTACAGCTGCGGGGAGATACGCAGTATTTT. It translates to CASVQLRGDTQYF.

The chain joins TRBV29-1 to TRBJ2-3; the D is unclear. The CDR3 runs to 13 residues. Germline CDR1 and CDR2: SQVTM and ANQGSEA. Trimming cost V 2 bases and J 10 bases, with 16 bases left between them. CDR3 sequence reads: CSVEYQSKHAQYF. CDR3 coding DNA: TGCAGCGTTGAATACCAGTCAAAGCATGCGCAGTATTTT.

This clone is labeled medium-sized. The rearrangement uses TRBV14 and TRBJ2-1; D uncertain. Germline CDR1 is SGHDN and CDR2 is FVKESK. With 3 bases removed from V and 0 bases from J, the gap between germline ends came to 6 bases. The CDR3 runs to 14 residues. For the CDR3, the DNA is TGTGCCAGCAGCCATTTATTCTCCTACAATGAGCAGTTCTTC. Its protein product is CASSHLFSYNEQFF.

This clone was observed once. The chain links TRBV29-1 to TRBJ2-1; D is unresolved. V was shortened by 1 base and J by 9 bases, with 10 bases between the two germline ends. Germline V CDR1 and CDR2: SQVTM, ANQGSEA. The CDR3 totals 12 residues. CDR3 amino acids: CSVEGVNGEQFF. In DNA form, the CDR3 reads TGCAGCGTTGAAGGTGTTAATGGTGAGCAGTTCTTC.

Of note for this clone: Within the sample, other DNA sequences also encode this same CDR3. The chain recombines TRBV5-6 with TRBJ2-7, with 7 bases identical to TRBD2. The V segment lost 0 bases and the J segment 3 bases; nucleotides outside the gene matches: 0. The CDR3 runs 13 residues. Germline assignment: CDR1 SGHDT and CDR2 YYEEEE. The DNA for the CDR3 is TGTGCCAGCAGCTTGGAGCGGGGCTACGAGCAGTACTTC. Its protein is CASSLERGYEQYF.

The count of this clone is one. The V call is TRBV7-2, the J call TRBJ1-6; 7 nucleotides agree with TRBD1. Germline assignment: CDR1 SGHTA and CDR2 FQGNSA. The CDR3 runs to 14 residues. V was clipped by 5 bases and J by 9 bases; unmatched bases: 7. In nucleotides, the CDR3 is TGTGCCAGCAGCGAGGGACAGATGATTTCACCCCTCCACTTT. This sequence encodes CASSEGQMISPLHF.

This clone has a handful of counts. This chain joins TRBV29-1 and TRBJ2-3, with 11 positions matching TRBD2. Losses at the gene ends were 4 bases for V and 4 bases for J; bases not matched to a gene: 7. CDR3 length equals 15 residues. The germline gives CDR1 SQVTM, CDR2 ANQGSEA. The CDR3 loop reads CSVATSGSFADTQYF. The CDR3 nucleotides are TGCAGCGTTGCAACTAGCGGGAGTTTCGCAGATACGCAGTATTTT.

V gene TRBV30 combines with J gene TRBJ2-7, with D perhaps matching TRBD1 (5 bases). The CDR3 is 13 amino acids. Trimming shortened V by 3 bases and J by 6 bases, and 15 bases separated the two germline ends. The V gene's germline CDR1 is GTSNPN and CDR2 SVGIG (reference sequence). The CDR3 protein is CAWRRGRDTEQYF. Written as DNA, the CDR3 is TGTGCCTGGAGAAGGGGCAGGGATACCGAGCAGTACTTC.